This TCR beta chain was sequenced in a study of blood T cell repertoires in COVID-19. Study details: COVID-19 samples collected from the United States, Italy and Spain covered acute and convalescent phases. Sources were T cells, B-cell-depleted T cells, or PBMCs; the material itself was cDNA or gDNA.

This CDR3 is 14 amino acids long. CDR1 MNHNS and CDR2 SASEGT come from the germline V gene. V lost 3 bases and J lost 10; bases outside the gene matches: 9. Authors' analysis steps: Estimated nucleated cell counts came from reference gene primer amplification. Produced via immunoSEQ multiplex PCR; TCRdb's table is partial and in-frame only. That table furnishes V, J and clone size, whereas the DNA furnished D and trimming. The table includes 36,000 or so clones, less than 95% detected once. This clonotype was obtained from a human donor in a cohort sampled during active COVID-19. This chain joins TRBV6-1 and TRBJ1-1; TRBD1 matches at 9 bases. Sequencing used peripheral blood. The chain's CDR3 is CASSDPGQGVGAFF. As DNA, the CDR3 is TGTGCCAGCAGTGACCCGGGACAGGGAGTAGGAGCTTTCTTT.